The clone carrying this TCR beta chain was recorded only once. The protocol was immunoSEQ multiplex PCR, while the TCRdb copy is restricted to in-frame clones and leaves out a portion. The table has tens of thousands of clones, approximately 86% seen once. The V end was cut by 3 bases, the J end by 3 bases, with 14 bases between. The CDR3 consists of 16 residues. The V gene's germline CDR1 is MGHRA and CDR2 YSYEKL. These data come from a study of T cell responses to AZD1222 COVID-19 vaccine. The sequencing here drew on peripheral blood, taken on day 0 of AZD1222 vaccination. The source of this sequence is an adult in good health. This chain links TRBV4-1 with TRBJ2-2, with a tentative D call TRBD2 (6 bases). CDR3 protein: CASSQGGGTHTGELFF. In nucleotides, the CDR3 is TGCGCCAGCAGCCAGGGTGGCGGGACTCACACCGGGGAGCTGTTTTTT.